The 31 T cell receptor beta chains below come from one sample, sequenced in a study of shared clonotypes between healthy human individuals. TCRdb keeps only in-frame clones here, not all; method: immunoSEQ multiplex PCR. The sample has some 700,000 clones; 80% to 95% are singletons. Sequencing was carried out using memory CD8+ T cells from PBMCs. As to subset: CD45RO+ cells pooled with CCR7-negative TemRA cells. All receptors derive from a man aged 18 to 30 in good health. Some clones in this sample may be carry-over from other donors' samples.

V and J are TRBV9 and TRBJ1-2, with D uncertain. The CDR3 consists of 15 residues. V was pared by 0 bases and J by 4 bases, with 13 bases between. Per germline, CDR1 SGDLS and CDR2 YYNGEE. In nucleotides, the CDR3 is TGTGCCAGCAGCGTAGATCCTTCGGAATTCTATGGCTACACCTTC. Translation gives CASSVDPSEFYGYTF. Drawing the rest from reference TRBV9 and TRBJ1-2, the complete variable domain is DSGVTQTPKHLITATGQRVTLRCSPRSGDLSVYWYQQSLDQGLQFLIQYYNGEERAKGNILERFSAQQFPDLHSELNLSSLELGDSALYFCASSVDPSEFYGYTFGSGTRLTVV.

The gene calls are TRBV10-1 and TRBJ2-1; D gene uncertain. The germline V gene has CDR1 WNHNN and CDR2 SYGVQD (reference sequence). The CDR3 length is 16 residues. Trimming took off 2 bases at V and 0 bases at J, with 11 bases between the two ends. CDR3 nucleotides: TGCGCCAGCAGTGAGCGGAAGAATTTCTCCTACAATGAGCAGTTCTTC. Amino acid sequence: CASSERKNFSYNEQFF.

This clone was observed a few times. V gene TRBV30 combines with J gene TRBJ1-1; D is ambiguous. Germline V gene data show CDR1 as GTSNPN and CDR2 as SVGIG (reference sequence). The CDR3 has 13 amino acids. The V and J ends lost 2 bases and 3 bases respectively, with 10 bases between them. The chain's CDR3 is CAWSILWDTEAFF. DNA of the CDR3: TGTGCCTGGAGTATACTGTGGGACACTGAAGCTTTCTTT.

The J gene is TRBJ2-7, the V gene TRBV2, with a tentative D call TRBD1 (5 bases). V shed 6 bases and J shed 3 bases, with 33 bases lying between them. This CDR3 is 20 amino acids long. Germline V gene data show CDR1 as SNHLY and CDR2 as FYNNEI. The CDR3 DNA follows: TGTGCCAGCAGCCTAAAGGGGTATTTTTTGGGGTTTGGTCCCCTCTACGAGCAGTACTTC. Translation: CASSLKGYFLGFGPLYEQYF.

The chain combines TRBV19 with TRBJ2-3, with 9 nucleotides matching TRBD2. CDR1 is LNHDA, CDR2 SQIVND, per germline (reference sequence). The CDR3 is 16 residues long. After removal of 4 bases from V and 2 bases from J, the junction contained 7 bases not matched to a gene. This CDR3 reads CASSRRLAESTDTQYF. CDR3 bases: TGTGCCAGTAGTAGAAGACTAGCGGAGTCCACAGATACGCAGTATTTT.

The chain is built from TRBV18 and TRBJ2-5, with 7 bases identical to TRBD2. CDR1 is KGHSH, CDR2 LQKENI, per germline. V was clipped by 3 bases and J by 5 bases; unmatched bases: 15. The CDR3 covers 17 residues. In DNA, the CDR3 is TGTGCCAGCTCACCGACGGGGGGATGGCTGTCTTTGGAGACCCAGTACTTC. Amino acid sequence: CASSPTGGWLSLETQYF.

This chain joins TRBV9 and TRBJ2-1; tentative D call: TRBD2 (7 bases). The germline CDR1 and CDR2 sequences are SGDLS and YYNGEE. CDR3 length: 16 amino acids. V lost 4 bases and J 7 bases, leaving 21 bases between the germline ends. Written as DNA, the CDR3 is TGTGCCAGCAGCATATTACAGGGAGGGGCGGCTAATGAGCAGTTCTTC. This encodes CASSILQGGAANEQFF.

V gene TRBV11-2 combines with J gene TRBJ1-1, with 9 bases identical to TRBD1. This CDR3 region has 17 residues. CDR1 and CDR2 (germline): SGHAT, FQNNGV. With V trimmed by 5 bases and J by 0 bases, 10 bases remained unmatched. The CDR3 bases are TGTGCCAGCAGCGGATGGACAGGGGAGGGATTGAACACTGAAGCTTTCTTT. Its protein product is CASSGWTGEGLNTEAFF. Based on the CDR3 plus reference TRBV11-2 and TRBJ1-1, the full variable domain is EAGVAQSPRYKIIEKRQSVAFWCNPISGHATLYWYQQILGQGPKLLIQFQNNGVVDDSQLPKDRFSAERLKGVDSTLKIQPAKLEDSAVYLCASSGWTGEGLNTEAFFGQGTRLTVV.

The gene calls are TRBV5-1 and TRBJ2-1, with no clear D. V lost 6 bases and J lost 3, with 7 bases in between. This CDR3 contains 12 residues. The germline CDR1 and CDR2 sequences are SGHRS and YFSETQ. CDR3 sequence reads: CASTKNYNEQFF. Here the CDR3 DNA reads TGCGCCAGCACAAAAAACTACAATGAGCAGTTCTTC.

The rearrangement uses TRBV5-6 and TRBJ2-7; 10 bases agree with TRBD2. The CDR3 has 14 amino acids. From germline, CDR1 is SGHDT and CDR2 YYEEEE. The junction had 5 bases not matched to a gene; V was cut back by 5 bases and J by 3 bases. Here the CDR3 reads CASRSGTSVYEQYF. The CDR3 nucleotides are TGTGCCAGCAGATCCGGGACTAGCGTCTACGAGCAGTACTTC.

The rearrangement links TRBV11-2 to TRBJ2-4; D might be TRBD2 (5 bases). Germline CDR1 and CDR2: SGHAT and FQNNGV. V was shortened by 1 base and J by 7 bases, with 11 bases between the two germline ends. The CDR3 is 14 amino acids. This CDR3 reads CASSLGSDWNIQYF. As DNA, the CDR3 is TGTGCCAGCAGCTTAGGTTCGGACTGGAACATTCAGTACTTC.

The chain couples TRBV6-4 to TRBJ2-1, with 14 positions matching TRBD2. The CDR3 is 18 amino acids. The ends lost 5 bases at V and 2 bases at J; junction bases unmatched: 8. Germline assignment: CDR1 MRHNA and CDR2 SNTAGT. CDR3 DNA sequence: TGTGCCAGCAGTCCGGGACTAGCGGGAGTAGGAACCTACAATGAGCAGTTCTTC. This translates into CASSPGLAGVGTYNEQFF.

The rearrangement links TRBV14 to TRBJ2-7; 7 bases fit TRBD2. This CDR3 comprises 17 residues. The V and J ends lost 1 base and 3 bases, in that order; junction bases with no gene match: 12. Germline CDR1 SGHDN, CDR2 FVKESK. The DNA for the CDR3 is TGTGCCAGCAGCCAAGTCCGAGGACTAGTTCCCAACTACGAGCAGTACTTC. Protein sequence: CASSQVRGLVPNYEQYF. Full variable domain (rest looked up from reference TRBV14 and TRBJ2-7): EAGVTQFPSHSVIEKGQTVTLRCDPISGHDNLYWYRRVMGKEIKFLLHFVKESKQDESGMPNNRFLAERTGGTYSTLKVQPAELEDSGVYFCASSQVRGLVPNYEQYFGPGTRLTVT.

This clone has a handful of counts. CDR3 protein: CSVEDSSNYGYTF. CDR3 DNA: TGCAGCGTTGAAGACAGTTCTAACTATGGCTACACCTTC. This chain links TRBV29-1 with TRBJ1-2; D is unclear. Germline loops: CDR1 SQVTM, CDR2 ANQGSEA. This CDR3 has 13 amino acids. V was trimmed by 0 bases and J by 0 bases, leaving 5 bases between them.

The CDR3 protein is CASSHRTGGVYNEQFF. DNA for the CDR3: TGCGCCAGCAGCCATAGGACAGGGGGCGTATACAATGAGCAGTTCTTC. The chain joins TRBV5-1 to TRBJ2-1, with TRBD1 matching 11 bases. The J segment lost 4 bases and the V segment lost 4 bases, leaving 7 bases of the junction unmatched. The germline gives CDR1 SGHRS, CDR2 YFSETQ. The CDR3 has 16 residues.

This chain joins TRBV13 and TRBJ2-6, with D uncertain. Germline CDR1 PRHDT, CDR2 FYEKMQ (reference sequence). V was clipped by 1 base and J by 0 bases, with 4 bases between them. The CDR3 is 15 amino acids. The CDR3 coding sequence is TGTGCCAGCAGCTTAGCGGGCTCTGGGGCCAACGTCCTGACTTTC. This codes for CASSLAGSGANVLTF.

The rearrangement uses TRBV28 and TRBJ1-2, with a possible D match to TRBD1 (6 bases). The CDR3 covers 15 residues. Germline V gene lookup returns CDR1 MDHEN and CDR2 SYDVKM. Trimming took off 8 bases at V and 4 bases at J, with 20 bases between the two ends. The CDR3 bases are TGTGCCAGCGGTGCGACGGGGGCGGTAGGCTATGGCTACACCTTC. It specifies CASGATGAVGYGYTF.

The rearrangement joins TRBV5-8 to TRBJ1-4, with no clear D. The V and J ends lost 0 bases and 8 bases respectively, with 17 bases between them. CDR3 length: 16 amino acids. Germline-derived CDR1 and CDR2 are SGHTS and YDEGEE. CDR3 in DNA: TGTGCCAGCAGCTTGGAGCGAGGCGCAAGCTGGGAAAAACTGTTTTTT. Amino acids: CASSLERGASWEKLFF.

This CDR3 reads CAISATSGRAYNEQFF. In DNA form, the CDR3 reads TGTGCCATCAGTGCGACTAGCGGGAGGGCCTACAATGAGCAGTTCTTC. This chain joins TRBV10-3 and TRBJ2-1; TRBD2 aligns across 14 bases. Germline trimming cut 4 bases from V and 2 bases from J; bases unmatched to any gene: 1. Germline assignment: CDR1 ENHRY and CDR2 SYGVKD. The CDR3 sequence is 16 residues long.

The V gene is TRBV28, the J gene TRBJ2-1, with 9 bases fitting TRBD1. Germline loops: CDR1 MDHEN, CDR2 SYDVKM. Trimming removed 2 bases from V and 8 bases from J; junction bases left unmatched: 7. This CDR3 is 15 amino acids long. CDR3 sequence (DNA): TGTGCCAGCAGTTTAGGACAGGGGAAGGTTGATGAGCAGTTCTTC. Its protein is CASSLGQGKVDEQFF. The full variable domain, its missing parts supplied by reference TRBV28 and TRBJ2-1, is DVKVTQSSRYLVKRTGEKVFLECVQDMDHENMFWYRQDPGLGLRLIYFSYDVKMKEKGDIPEGYSVSREKKERFSLILESASTNQTSMYLCASSLGQGKVDEQFFGPGTRLTVL.

This rearrangement joins TRBV29-1 to TRBJ2-1, with TRBD2 matching 8 bases. The CDR3 loop spans 13 amino acids. Germline V gene lookup returns CDR1 SQVTM and CDR2 ANQGSEA. Trimming took 5 bases from V and 12 from J; bases not matched to a gene: 12. In nucleotides, the CDR3 is TGCAGCGTTCCTGGGACTAGTGGGATTGGGCAGTTCTTC. Translation: CSVPGTSGIGQFF.

In this sample, this clone turned up once. The CDR3: CASSQEGWGGERMYEQFF. In DNA, the CDR3 is TGTGCCAGCAGCCAAGAGGGGTGGGGCGGGGAGCGAATGTATGAGCAGTTCTTC. The V call is TRBV4-2, the J call TRBJ2-1; D is possibly TRBD2 (6 bases). CDR3 size: 18 residues. Trimming cost V 0 bases and J 8 bases, with 23 bases left between them. The germline V gene encodes CDR1 LGHNA and CDR2 YNFKEQ.

The chain recombines TRBV7-8 with TRBJ1-2, with D possibly being TRBD1 (5 bases). CDR3 length equals 15 residues. V lost 0 bases, J lost 0 bases, and 8 bases lay in between. Germline V lookup: CDR1 SGHVS, CDR2 FQNEAQ. CDR3 DNA: TGTGCCAGCAGCTTAGCGCTGGGGCCTAACTATGGCTACACCTTC. Its translation is CASSLALGPNYGYTF.

This chain uses TRBV27 with TRBJ2-6; D is unclear. This CDR3 has 17 amino acids. Trimming removed 2 bases from V and 2 bases from J, with 13 bases in between. CDR1 and CDR2 (germline): MNHEY, SMNVEV (reference sequence). This CDR3 reads CASSLRELRAGANVLTF. CDR3 nucleotides: TGTGCCAGCAGTTTAAGGGAACTCAGAGCTGGGGCCAACGTCCTGACTTTC.

The gene calls are TRBV4-1 and TRBJ2-1, with D perhaps matching TRBD1 or TRBD2 (6 bases each). This CDR3 region has 15 residues. CDR1 MGHRA and CDR2 YSYEKL come from the germline V gene. Deletions cut 2 bases from V and 3 bases from J, with 11 bases between. CDR3: CASSQLAGHYNEQFF. In DNA, the CDR3 is TGCGCCAGCAGCCAACTTGCGGGACACTACAATGAGCAGTTCTTC.

Comments on this clone: The sample carries other DNA sequences with the same CDR3. The chain joins TRBV27 to TRBJ2-7; 7 bases map to TRBD1. This CDR3 is 14 amino acids long. V dropped 5 bases and J dropped 3; count of bases not matched to a gene: 7. Germline CDR1 MNHEY, CDR2 SMNVEV (reference sequence). This CDR3 reads CASSIRQGNYEQYF. As DNA, the CDR3 is TGTGCCAGCAGTATACGACAGGGTAACTACGAGCAGTACTTC.

The chain has TRBV11-2 and TRBJ2-7; the match to TRBD1 covers 9 bases. This CDR3 is 15 amino acids long. V was pared by 7 bases and J by 2 bases, with 9 bases of the junction left unmatched. Germline V CDR1 and CDR2: SGHAT, FQNNGV. CDR3 residues: CASTYRDRAPYEQYF. The CDR3 DNA reads as TGTGCCAGCACCTACCGGGACAGGGCCCCCTACGAGCAGTACTTC.

The chain joins TRBV10-3 to TRBJ2-1, with 14 bases that match TRBD2. Germline V gives CDR1 ENHRY, CDR2 SYGVKD. The CDR3 has 16 residues. Trimming at V came to 7 bases and at J to 8 bases, leaving 10 bases not matched to a gene. The DNA for the CDR3 is TGTGCCATCAAAGGGACTAGCGGGAGAAGTGTCGATGAGCAGTTCTTC. This encodes CAIKGTSGRSVDEQFF.

The chain carries TRBV6-5 and TRBJ1-2; 7 bases line up with TRBD1. V lost 6 bases and J lost 0; bases outside the gene matches: 4. Germline values: CDR1 MNHEY, CDR2 SVGAGI. CDR3 length: 14 residues. CDR3 bases: TGTGCCAGCAGGAAACAGGGGACTAACTATGGCTACACCTTC. Its translation is CASRKQGTNYGYTF.

V usage is TRBV7-3 and J usage is TRBJ2-3; no definite D call. Germline assignment: CDR1 SGHTA and CDR2 FQGTGA. V lost 2 bases, J lost 9 bases, and 9 bases lay in between. The CDR3 runs 12 residues. The CDR3 DNA is TGTGCCAGCAGCTTAGGGATGAGCACGCAGTATTTT. Its protein product is CASSLGMSTQYF.

The V and J genes are TRBV7-9 and TRBJ2-7; D not resolved. The CDR3 consists of 13 residues. V lost 6 bases and J 1 base, leaving 10 bases between the germline ends. CDR1 SEHNR and CDR2 FQNEAQ come from the germline V gene (reference sequence). CDR3 bases: TGTGCCAGCAGTTATGGTCTGTCCTACGAGCAGTACTTC. Encoded protein: CASSYGLSYEQYF.